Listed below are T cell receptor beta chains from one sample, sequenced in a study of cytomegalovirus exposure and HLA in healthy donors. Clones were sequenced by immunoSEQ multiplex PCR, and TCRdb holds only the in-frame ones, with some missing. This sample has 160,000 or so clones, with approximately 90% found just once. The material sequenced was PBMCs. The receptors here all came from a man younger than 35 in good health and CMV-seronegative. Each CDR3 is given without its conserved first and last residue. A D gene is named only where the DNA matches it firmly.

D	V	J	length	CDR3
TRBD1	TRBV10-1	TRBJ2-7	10	ASSAGTARKY
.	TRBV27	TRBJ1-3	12	ASSLDSSGNTIY
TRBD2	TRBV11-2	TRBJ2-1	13	ASSRGTSGYNEQF
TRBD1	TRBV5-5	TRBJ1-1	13	ASSTTGQGRDEAF
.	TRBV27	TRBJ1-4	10	ASSLRGEKLF
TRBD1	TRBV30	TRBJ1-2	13	AWRTRTGEYYGYT
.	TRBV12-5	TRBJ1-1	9	ASGLTGEAF
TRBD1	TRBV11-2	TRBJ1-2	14	ASSSRTGEVGYGYT
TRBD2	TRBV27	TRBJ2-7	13	ASSLAGALSYEQY
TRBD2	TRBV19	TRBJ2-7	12	ASSNSGSTDEQY
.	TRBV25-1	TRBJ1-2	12	ASSALTGNYGYT
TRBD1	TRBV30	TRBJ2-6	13	ARQGAKSGANVLT
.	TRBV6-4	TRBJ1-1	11	ASSDTPNTEAF
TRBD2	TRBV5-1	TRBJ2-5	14	ASSLSAAGVGETQY
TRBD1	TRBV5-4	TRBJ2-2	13	ASSLTGGNTGELF
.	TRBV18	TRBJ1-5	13	ASSPQGHGNQPQH
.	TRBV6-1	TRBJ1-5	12	ASSDGGGGQPQH
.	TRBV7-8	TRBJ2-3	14	ASSLDPAFSTDTQY
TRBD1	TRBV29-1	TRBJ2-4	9	SAWDRNIQY
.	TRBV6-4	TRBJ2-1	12	ASSLWPGDNEQF
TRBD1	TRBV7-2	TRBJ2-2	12	ASRKGQSTGELF
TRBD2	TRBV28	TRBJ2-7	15	ASSFASGSVYSYEQY
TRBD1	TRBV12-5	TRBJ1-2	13	ASGSPGQGRLGYT
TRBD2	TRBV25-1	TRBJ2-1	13	ASSLAAAGDNEQF
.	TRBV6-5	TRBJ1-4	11	ASSREGREKLF
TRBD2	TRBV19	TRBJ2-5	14	ASSLLGTSFSETQY
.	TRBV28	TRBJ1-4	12	ASSLDSVNEKLF
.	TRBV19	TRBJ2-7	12	ASSPSSVLYEQY
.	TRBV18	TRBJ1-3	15	ASSPLASIASGNTIY
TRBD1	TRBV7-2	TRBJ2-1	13	ASSPDRGSYNEQF
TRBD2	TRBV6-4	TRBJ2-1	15	ASSEFGGSYGSNEQF
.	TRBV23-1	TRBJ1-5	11	ASSQSIRCPQH
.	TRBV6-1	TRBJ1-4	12	ASSPQGTNEKLF
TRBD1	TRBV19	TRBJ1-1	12	ATAGGVTNTEAF
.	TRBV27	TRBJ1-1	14	ASRSLGPGIDTEAF
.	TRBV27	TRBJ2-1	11	ASSSYSPYEQF
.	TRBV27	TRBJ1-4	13	ASSSSGQSYEKLF
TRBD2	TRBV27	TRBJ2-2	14	ASSRLAGVNTGELF
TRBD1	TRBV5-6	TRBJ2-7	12	ASSPGTGNYEQY
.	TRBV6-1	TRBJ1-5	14	ASSGVITAVNQPQH
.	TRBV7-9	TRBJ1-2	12	ASSLSDNNYGYT
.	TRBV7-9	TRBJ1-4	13	ASSSPQVTYEKLF
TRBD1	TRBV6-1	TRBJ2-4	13	ASSEASQGANIQY